This T cell receptor (beta chain) was retrieved from a study of Ad26.COV2.S vaccination and SARS-CoV-2 variants. Study-level background: Ad26.COV2.S given intramuscularly, once or twice 56 days apart.

This CDR3 has 17 residues. Germline values: CDR1 SGHVS, CDR2 FQNEAQ. With V trimmed by 1 base and J by 1 base, 6 bases remained unmatched. Concerning this clone: The antigen remains undetermined.

Study-level points and caveats: Measurements of TCR breadth and depth may have given underestimates of the total T cell responses. Reported post-vaccination CD8+ and CD4+ T cell responses to spike showed substantial breadth.

Noted treatment: 15 to 20 received Ad26.COV2.S at low or high dose, single or two shots; several received placebo; per-sample allocation not given. Samples analyzed were those drawn on day 63 after the first vaccine or placebo injection. As its vector, the vaccine had Ad26, which expressed Wuhan-strain SARS-CoV-2 spike. Sequenced by immunoSEQ multiplex PCR; TCRdb stores in-frame clones only, minus some. Among roughly 390,000 clones listed, about 88% were seen once. The rearrangement links TRBV7-8 to TRBJ2-4; 8 bases are a match to TRBD1. The source was peripheral blood, collected in a trial of Ad26.COV2.S vaccine versus placebo. The receptor's source is a person aged 18 to 59 who received the Ad26.COV2.S COVID-19 vaccine or a placebo. The CDR3 loop reads CASSLGRTGSAKNIQYF. CDR3 in DNA: TGTGCCAGCAGCTTAGGGAGGACAGGGTCGGCCAAAAACATTCAGTACTTC.